These T cell receptor beta chains were read from a single sample in a study of blood T cell repertoires in COVID-19. Profiled with immunoSEQ multiplex PCR; TCRdb holds only in-frame clones, not every one. The sample consists of 250,000 to 300,000 clones, more than 70% of them appearing once. The specimen was peripheral blood. These receptors were collected from a woman aged 18-29 years with acute or convalescent COVID-19. CDR3s include the opening cysteine and the closing phenylalanine or tryptophan. A D gene is named only where the DNA matches it firmly. Clone size is not always given. Where it is, it says once, few, many or a class for expanded clones.

NA	TRBJ1-2	TRBV30	TRBD1	TGTGCCTGGAGTTTGGGGACAGCTAGCTATGGCTACACCTTC	CAWSLGTASYGYTF
NA	TRBJ1-4	TRBV18	NA	TGTGCCAGCTCACTAGCGGGAGGTTCTGATGAAAAACTGTTTTTT	CASSLAGGSDEKLFF
NA	TRBJ2-2	TRBV23-1	NA	TGCGCCAGCAGTCGACAGATTTACTTCACCGGGGAGCTGTTTTTT	CASSRQIYFTGELFF
many	TRBJ1-5	TRBV6-6	NA	TGTGCCAGCAGTTCTCAGGGTTTACGACAGCCCCAGCATTTT	CASSSQGLRQPQHF
NA	TRBJ2-1	TRBV3-1/TRBV3-2	NA	TGTGCCAGCAGCCCTCGGACACTGGGCAATGAGCAGTTCTTC	CASSPRTLGNEQFF
NA	TRBJ1-2	TRBV6-1	NA	TGTGCCAGCAGTGAAGGTGGAGGGGAGGCCTATGGCTACACCTTC	CASSEGGGEAYGYTF
NA	TRBJ2-1	TRBV29-1	TRBD2	TGCAGCGCTAGTGTGACTAGCGGGAGCTGGGAGCAGTTCTTC	CSASVTSGSWEQFF
NA	TRBJ1-6	TRBV11-1	TRBD1	TGTGCCAGCAGCTTAAGGGGGCGAGGTTCACCCCTCCACTTT	CASSLRGRGSPLHF
NA	TRBJ1-5	TRBV7-6	NA	TGTGCCAGCAGCTCGGACCCGGGACAGCCCCAGCATTTT	CASSSDPGQPQHF
few	TRBJ1-3	TRBV29-1	NA	TGCAGCGTTGTGGGGAGGTCAAGCTCTGGAAACACCATATATTTT	CSVVGRSSSGNTIYF
NA	TRBJ2-1	TRBV10-3	TRBD2	TGTGCCATCAGTGAGTCGGCGGGAGCAAGATACAATGAGCAGTTCTTC	CAISESAGARYNEQFF
NA	TRBJ2-5	TRBV5-6	TRBD2	TGTGCCAGCAGCCCCGTCAGCGGGAGTGAGACCCAGTACTTC	CASSPVSGSETQYF
NA	TRBJ1-6	TRBV7-2	TRBD1	TGTGCCAGCAGCTTAGGGACCAGGGGGCACCGGTATAATTCACCCCTCCACTTT	CASSLGTRGHRYNSPLHF
NA	TRBJ2-3	TRBV27	TRBD1	TGTGCCACCGGGACAGACACAGATACGCAGTATTTT	CATGTDTDTQYF
many	TRBJ2-7	TRBV27	NA	TGTGCCAGCAGTTTTAGCGGAGATAAGTACGAGCAGTACTTC	CASSFSGDKYEQYF
NA	TRBJ1-6	TRBV18	NA	TGTGCCAGCTCACCAGAGGGTTCACCCCTCCACTTT	CASSPEGSPLHF
NA	TRBJ2-2	TRBV7-9	NA	TGTGCCAGCAGCTACTTAACGAGCGGGTCCGGGGAGCTGTTTTTT	CASSYLTSGSGELFF
NA	TRBJ2-5	TRBV19	NA	TGTGCCAGTAGAGTCGCGGGAACAGAGACCCAGTACTTC	CASRVAGTETQYF
NA	TRBJ2-3	TRBV28	TRBD2	TGTGCCAGCAGTTCCACCGGGACTAGCGGGAGTGGAAAGTTTACGCAGTATTTT	CASSSTGTSGSGKFTQYF
NA	TRBJ1-4	TRBV7-2	NA	TGTGCCAGCAGAGAACAGGGAAGGGTGGCTAATGAAAAACTGTTTTTT	CASREQGRVANEKLFF
NA	TRBJ2-3	TRBV7-6	TRBD2	TGTGCCAGCAGTTCGAAGACTAGCGGGAGGGCGGGCACAGATACGCAGTATTTT	CASSSKTSGRAGTDTQYF
NA	TRBJ2-7	TRBV18	TRBD2	TGTGCCAGCTCACCGCCAGGGAGGGGTATCTCCTACGAGCAGTACTTC	CASSPPGRGISYEQYF
NA	TRBJ2-1	TRBV6-6	NA	TGTGCCAGCCGTCCGGGACTCAGTAACAATGAGCAGTTCTTC	CASRPGLSNNEQFF
NA	TRBJ1-6	TRBV7-4	TRBD1	TGTGCCAGCAGCTTAAACGCCGCCCCGACAGGGGAGAATTCACCCCTCCACTTT	CASSLNAAPTGENSPLHF
NA	TRBJ1-1	TRBV6-5	NA	TGTGCCAGCCCGATGGCAACGGGGACTGAAGCTTTCTTT	CASPMATGTEAFF
NA	TRBJ2-7	TRBV5-6	TRBD2	TGTGCCAGCAGCTTGGGAGGCGGGAGTCTCTACGAGCAGTACTTC	CASSLGGGSLYEQYF
once	TRBJ1-5	TRBV15	TRBD1	TGTGCCACCAGCAGAGGCAAGACAGGGGGAAGTCAGCCCCAGCATTTT	CATSRGKTGGSQPQHF
NA	TRBJ2-7	TRBV6-2/TRBV6-3	NA	TGTGCCAGCAGTTACGGGGACTCCGAGCAGTACTTC	CASSYGDSEQYF
NA	TRBJ1-3	TRBV6-5	TRBD1	TGTGCCAGCAGGGGACAGGGTGTCGGAAACACCATATATTTT	CASRGQGVGNTIYF
NA	TRBJ2-7	TRBV13	TRBD2	TGTGCCAGCAGAAGGACTAGCGGGAGGGTCTCCTACGAGCAGTACTTC	CASRRTSGRVSYEQYF
NA	TRBJ1-3	TRBV30	NA	TGTGCCTGGACCATGACATCGCCTGGAAACACCATATATTTT	CAWTMTSPGNTIYF
NA	TRBJ2-3	TRBV19	TRBD2	TGTGCCAGTAGTACCCCCAAACCGGGACTAGCGCGATACGCACAGTCAGATACGCAGTATTTT	CASSTPKPGLARYAQSDTQYF
NA	TRBJ1-2	TRBV25-1	NA	TGTGCCAGCAGTGAATCGGCAGGGGTGGTATACGGCTACACCTTC	CASSESAGVVYGYTF
NA	TRBJ2-4	TRBV7-2	NA	TGTGCCAGCAGCTTAGGGTCCGGGGTGGGAAACATTCAGTACTTC	CASSLGSGVGNIQYF
NA	TRBJ2-3	TRBV5-4	TRBD2	TGTGCCAGCAGCTCGACCCCCGGGACTAGCGGGAGTAAGGATACGCAGTATTTT	CASSSTPGTSGSKDTQYF
NA	TRBJ2-7	TRBV10-1	NA	TGCGCCACGTCTAGGGGTGGCGAGCAGTACTTC	CATSRGGEQYF
many	TRBJ1-1	TRBV9	TRBD1	TGTGCCAGCAGCGAACGGGGACAGTTTAACACTGAAGCTTTCTTT	CASSERGQFNTEAFF
NA	TRBJ2-1	TRBV5-6	TRBD1	TGTGCCAGCAGCCAGACAGGGGTCAATGAGCAGTTCTTC	CASSQTGVNEQFF
NA	TRBJ2-1	TRBV2	NA	TGTGCCAGCGGCGGGGACGATTCGGTCTCCTACAATGAGCAGTTCTTC	CASGGDDSVSYNEQFF
NA	TRBJ2-7	TRBV6-1	NA	TGTGCCAGCAGTGAATTATCGAAACTAAACTACGAGCAGTACTTC	CASSELSKLNYEQYF
NA	TRBJ1-3	TRBV29-1	TRBD1	TGCAGCGTGGACAGGGGACGATACTCTGGAAACACCATATATTTT	CSVDRGRYSGNTIYF
NA	TRBJ1-2	TRBV29-1	NA	TGCACCGTACAGAGGGACACCTATGGCTACACCTTC	CTVQRDTYGYTF
NA	TRBJ2-7	TRBV5-6	NA	TGTGCCAGCACCGCTCCGGGACAACTATACGAGCAGTACTTC	CASTAPGQLYEQYF
NA	TRBJ1-5	TRBV24-1	TRBD1	TGTGCCACCAGGGGAGACAGGGGCCAGCCCCAGCATTTT	CATRGDRGQPQHF
NA	TRBJ2-7	TRBV6-2/TRBV6-3	NA	TGTGCCAGCAGCCCCATGAGCGAGCAGTACTTC	CASSPMSEQYF
NA	TRBJ2-1	TRBV9	TRBD1	TGTGCCAGCAGCGTAGACTTAGGACAGGGGGTCAATGAGCAGTTCTTC	CASSVDLGQGVNEQFF
NA	TRBJ1-3	TRBV29-1	TRBD1	TGCAGCGTTGAGACAGGGTTCGGCTCGCCGCGAAACACCATATATTTT	CSVETGFGSPRNTIYF
NA	TRBJ2-1	TRBV12-5	TRBD2	TGTGCTAGTGGTTTGGGGCTAGCGGCCAACAATGAGCAGTTCTTC	CASGLGLAANNEQFF
few	TRBJ2-3	TRBV5-4	TRBD2	TGTGCCAGCAGCTGGTCTAGCGGGACAGATACGCAGTATTTT	CASSWSSGTDTQYF
NA	TRBJ1-1	TRBV7-9	NA	TGTGCCAGCAGCTTCACTCCGGGACATCCGCGGGACACTGAAGCTTTCTTT	CASSFTPGHPRDTEAFF
NA	TRBJ1-1	TRBV28	TRBD1	TGTGCCAGCAGTTTATTAGGGGGCGGGCGAGAAGCTTTCTTT	CASSLLGGGREAFF
NA	TRBJ2-7	TRBV7-2	TRBD1	TGTGCCAGCAGCTTAGGGGGGACAGGAGGGCTCTACGAGCAGTACTTC	CASSLGGTGGLYEQYF
NA	TRBJ1-1	TRBV19	NA	TGTGCCAGTACCCAGATCCCGAACACTGAAGCTTTCTTT	CASTQIPNTEAFF